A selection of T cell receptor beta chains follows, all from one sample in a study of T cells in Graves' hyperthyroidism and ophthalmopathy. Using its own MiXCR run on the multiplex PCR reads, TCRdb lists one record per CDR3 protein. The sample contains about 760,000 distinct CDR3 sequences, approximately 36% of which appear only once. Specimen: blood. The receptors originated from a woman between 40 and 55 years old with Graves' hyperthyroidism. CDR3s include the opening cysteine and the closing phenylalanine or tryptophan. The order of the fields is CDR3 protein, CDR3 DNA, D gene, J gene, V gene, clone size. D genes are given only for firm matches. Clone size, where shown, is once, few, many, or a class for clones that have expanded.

CDR3 protein: CSVEVGGQDPQYF
CDR3 DNA: TGCAGCGTTGAAGTCGGGGGGCAGGATCCGCAGTATTTT
D gene: -
J gene: TRBJ2-3
V gene: TRBV29-1
clone size: once

CDR3 protein: CASSLEVTGTGELFF
CDR3 DNA: TGCGCCAGCAGCTTGGAAGTGACCGGGACAGGGGAGCTGTTTTTT
D gene: -
J gene: TRBJ2-2
V gene: TRBV5-1
clone size: -

CDR3 protein: CVSSFRGRDMTEAFF
CDR3 DNA: TGTGTCAGCAGCTTCAGGGGTCGGGATATGACTGAAGCTTTCTTT
D gene: -
J gene: TRBJ1-1
V gene: TRBV7-2
clone size: -

CDR3 protein: CASTPKGGSPLHF
CDR3 DNA: TGTGCCAGTACCCCGAAAGGGGGGTCACCCCTCCACTTT
D gene: -
J gene: TRBJ1-6
V gene: TRBV19
clone size: -

CDR3 protein: CASSLRTGGDNYGYTF
CDR3 DNA: TGTGCCAGCAGCTTACGGACAGGGGGAGATAACTATGGCTACACCTTC
D gene: TRBD1
J gene: TRBJ1-2
V gene: TRBV7-3
clone size: -

CDR3 protein: CASRLGGWEQYF
CDR3 DNA: TGTGCCAGCAGGCTTGGCGGGTGGGAGCAGTACTTC
D gene: -
J gene: TRBJ2-7
V gene: TRBV12-3/TRBV12-4
clone size: few

CDR3 protein: CSVRDSRRDEQFF
CDR3 DNA: TGCAGCGTAAGAGACAGCAGGCGGGATGAGCAGTTCTTC
D gene: -
J gene: TRBJ2-1
V gene: TRBV29-1
clone size: -

CDR3 protein: CASSPDSYEIHF
CDR3 DNA: TGTGCCAGCAGCCCAGACAGCTACGAGATCCATTTT
D gene: -
J gene: TRBJ1-5
V gene: TRBV5-5
clone size: -

CDR3 protein: CASRFYSGYTF
CDR3 DNA: TGTGCCAGCAGATTTTACAGCGGCTACACCTTC
D gene: -
J gene: TRBJ1-2
V gene: TRBV7-2
clone size: -

CDR3 protein: CASSLSLEETQYF
CDR3 DNA: TGTGCCAGCAGCTTAAGTCTGGAAGAGACCCAGTACTTC
D gene: -
J gene: TRBJ2-5
V gene: TRBV7-2
clone size: -

CDR3 protein: CASSSQGLENEKLFF
CDR3 DNA: TGTGCCAGCAGCTCACAGGGTCTGGAGAATGAAAAACTGTTTTTT
D gene: -
J gene: TRBJ1-4
V gene: TRBV7-2
clone size: few

CDR3 protein: CASRPTGDRGLNTEAFF
CDR3 DNA: TGTGCCAGCAGACCCACGGGGGACAGGGGATTGAACACTGAAGCTTTCTTT
D gene: TRBD1
J gene: TRBJ1-1
V gene: TRBV7-9
clone size: -

CDR3 protein: CATRPGWTDTQYF
CDR3 DNA: TGCGCCACCCGACCGGGATGGACAGATACGCAGTATTTT
D gene: -
J gene: TRBJ2-3
V gene: TRBV10-2
clone size: -

CDR3 protein: CASRKDSGTEAFF
CDR3 DNA: TGTGCCAGCAGGAAAGACAGTGGTACTGAAGCTTTCTTT
D gene: -
J gene: TRBJ1-1
V gene: TRBV7-9
clone size: -

CDR3 protein: CSLTSGGAREQYF
CDR3 DNA: TGCAGCCTTACTAGCGGGGGGGCTCGGGAGCAGTACTTC
D gene: TRBD2
J gene: TRBJ2-7
V gene: TRBV29-1
clone size: -

CDR3 protein: CASSPSFAALNTEAFF
CDR3 DNA: TGTGCCAGCAGCCCCTCGTTCGCAGCCCTGAACACTGAAGCTTTCTTT
D gene: -
J gene: TRBJ1-1
V gene: TRBV7-9
clone size: many

CDR3 protein: CSAPHKSGGYTF
CDR3 DNA: TGCAGTGCTCCTCATAAGTCGGGCGGCTACACCTTC
D gene: -
J gene: TRBJ1-2
V gene: TRBV20-1
clone size: few

CDR3 protein: CASRFRGTDTEAFF
CDR3 DNA: TGTGCCAGCAGATTCAGGGGGACGGACACTGAAGCTTTCTTT
D gene: TRBD1
J gene: TRBJ1-1
V gene: TRBV6-5
clone size: -

CDR3 protein: CASSPAGGGSGNTIYF
CDR3 DNA: TGTGCCAGCAGCCCCGCCGGTGGGGGCTCTGGAAACACCATATATTTT
D gene: -
J gene: TRBJ1-3
V gene: TRBV13
clone size: few

CDR3 protein: CSALVVRDRGLAGKETQYF
CDR3 DNA: TGCAGTGCCCTTGTTGTTCGGGACAGGGGGCTAGCGGGGAAAGAGACCCAGTACTTC
D gene: TRBD1
J gene: TRBJ2-5
V gene: TRBV20-1
clone size: -

CDR3 protein: CASSLRQGGNSPLHF
CDR3 DNA: TGTGCCAGCAGCCTCAGACAGGGTGGAAATTCACCCCTCCACTTT
D gene: TRBD1
J gene: TRBJ1-6
V gene: TRBV7-2
clone size: many

CDR3 protein: CASSLGTGSDYTF
CDR3 DNA: TGTGCCAGCAGCTTGGGGACAGGGAGTGACTACACCTTC
D gene: TRBD1
J gene: TRBJ1-2
V gene: TRBV11-2
clone size: few

CDR3 protein: CASSPQWTGELFF
CDR3 DNA: TGTGCCAGCAGTCCCCAGTGGACCGGGGAGCTGTTTTTT
D gene: -
J gene: TRBJ2-2
V gene: TRBV7-2
clone size: many

CDR3 protein: CSARQGAVGRTQYF
CDR3 DNA: TGCAGCGCTCGACAGGGGGCGGTCGGGCGAACGCAGTATTTT
D gene: TRBD1
J gene: TRBJ2-3
V gene: TRBV29-1
clone size: -

CDR3 protein: CASSSQQGAVVGYTF
CDR3 DNA: TGTGCCAGCAGCTCCCAACAGGGGGCGGTTGTTGGCTACACCTTC
D gene: TRBD1
J gene: TRBJ1-2
V gene: TRBV7-2
clone size: -

CDR3 protein: CSARDRDRAGYTF
CDR3 DNA: TGCAGTGCTAGGGACCGGGACAGGGCTGGCTACACCTTC
D gene: TRBD1
J gene: TRBJ1-2
V gene: TRBV20-1
clone size: many

CDR3 protein: CAISEKLAGGPRDTQYF
CDR3 DNA: TGTGCCATCAGTGAGAAACTAGCGGGAGGGCCTCGGGATACGCAGTATTTT
D gene: TRBD2
J gene: TRBJ2-3
V gene: TRBV6-6
clone size: -

CDR3 protein: CASSPWDRNTGGLFF
CDR3 DNA: TGTGCCAGCAGCCCCTGGGACAGAAACACCGGGGGGCTGTTTTTT
D gene: -
J gene: TRBJ2-2
V gene: TRBV7-9
clone size: -

CDR3 protein: CASSRGPQPQHF
CDR3 DNA: TGTGCCAGCAGCAGGGGGCCCCAGCCCCAGCATTTT
D gene: TRBD1
J gene: TRBJ1-5
V gene: TRBV6-2/TRBV6-3
clone size: -

CDR3 protein: CASSSGGPSGANVLTF
CDR3 DNA: TGTGCCAGCAGTTCGGGGGGTCCCTCTGGGGCCAACGTCCTGACTTTC
D gene: TRBD2
J gene: TRBJ2-6
V gene: TRBV6-5
clone size: -

CDR3 protein: CASSEGAFF
CDR3 DNA: TGTGCCAGCAGTGAAGGAGCTTTCTTT
D gene: -
J gene: TRBJ1-1
V gene: TRBV2
clone size: many

CDR3 protein: CSVRQGNETQYF
CDR3 DNA: TGCAGCGTTCGACAGGGTAATGAGACCCAGTACTTC
D gene: TRBD1
J gene: TRBJ2-5
V gene: TRBV29-1
clone size: once

CDR3 protein: CAWRDITFGYTF
CDR3 DNA: TGTGCCTGGAGGGACATCACCTTCGGCTACACCTTC
D gene: -
J gene: TRBJ1-2
V gene: TRBV30
clone size: few

CDR3 protein: CASSRRTTSGFKRLFF
CDR3 DNA: TGTGCCAGCAGCCGACGGACGACCTCGGGATTTAAAAGACTGTTTTTT
D gene: -
J gene: TRBJ1-4
V gene: TRBV7-8
clone size: many

CDR3 protein: CASSTTGVDYEQYF
CDR3 DNA: TGTGCCAGTAGTACGACAGGGGTGGACTACGAGCAGTACTTC
D gene: TRBD1
J gene: TRBJ2-7
V gene: TRBV19
clone size: many

CDR3 protein: CSVEASGYNEQFF
CDR3 DNA: TGCAGCGTTGAGGCTAGCGGGTACAATGAGCAGTTTTTT
D gene: TRBD2
J gene: TRBJ2-2
V gene: TRBV29-1
clone size: -

CDR3 protein: CAGSFRHRALAGQQYF
CDR3 DNA: TGTGCCGGCAGCTTTAGACACAGGGCTCTCGCCGGGCAGCAGTACTTC
D gene: -
J gene: TRBJ2-7
V gene: TRBV5-4
clone size: -

CDR3 protein: CASSYTAGGAGELFF
CDR3 DNA: TGTGCCAGCAGTTATACCGCGGGAGGGGCCGGGGAGCTGTTTTTT
D gene: TRBD2
J gene: TRBJ2-2
V gene: TRBV19
clone size: -

CDR3 protein: CASNSGGGGNQPQYF
CDR3 DNA: TGTGCCAGCAACTCAGGGGGCGGAGGCAATCAGCCCCAGTATTTT
D gene: TRBD1
J gene: TRBJ2-3
V gene: TRBV12-3/TRBV12-4
clone size: -

CDR3 protein: CASRLSGRAWEQYF
CDR3 DNA: TGTGCCAGCAGGCTGAGCGGGAGGGCTTGGGAGCAGTACTTC
D gene: TRBD2
J gene: TRBJ2-7
V gene: TRBV6-5
clone size: few

CDR3 protein: CASSFGTGVFFGANVLTF
CDR3 DNA: TGTGCCAGCAGCTTTGGGACAGGGGTTTTCTTTGGGGCCAACGTCCTGACTTTC
D gene: TRBD1
J gene: TRBJ2-6
V gene: TRBV7-9
clone size: many

CDR3 protein: CASSAGLAGVGGELFF
CDR3 DNA: TGTGCCAGCAGTGCTGGACTAGCGGGAGTTGGCGGGGAGCTGTTTTTT
D gene: TRBD2
J gene: TRBJ2-2
V gene: TRBV25-1
clone size: once

CDR3 protein: CASSFAGNYEQYF
CDR3 DNA: TGTGCCAGCAGCTTTGCAGGTAACTACGAGCAGTACTTC
D gene: -
J gene: TRBJ2-7
V gene: TRBV7-2
clone size: -

CDR3 protein: CASEGSRQETQYF
CDR3 DNA: TGTGCCAGCGAGGGTAGTCGCCAAGAGACCCAGTACTTC
D gene: -
J gene: TRBJ2-5
V gene: TRBV2
clone size: -

CDR3 protein: CASSFGPENTEAFF
CDR3 DNA: TGTGCCAGCAGCTTCGGACCGGAGAACACTGAAGCTTTCTTT
D gene: -
J gene: TRBJ1-1
V gene: TRBV11-3
clone size: few

CDR3 protein: CASSSSPPQHF
CDR3 DNA: TGTGCCAGTAGTTCCTCCCCGCCCCAGCATTTT
D gene: -
J gene: TRBJ1-5
V gene: TRBV19
clone size: few